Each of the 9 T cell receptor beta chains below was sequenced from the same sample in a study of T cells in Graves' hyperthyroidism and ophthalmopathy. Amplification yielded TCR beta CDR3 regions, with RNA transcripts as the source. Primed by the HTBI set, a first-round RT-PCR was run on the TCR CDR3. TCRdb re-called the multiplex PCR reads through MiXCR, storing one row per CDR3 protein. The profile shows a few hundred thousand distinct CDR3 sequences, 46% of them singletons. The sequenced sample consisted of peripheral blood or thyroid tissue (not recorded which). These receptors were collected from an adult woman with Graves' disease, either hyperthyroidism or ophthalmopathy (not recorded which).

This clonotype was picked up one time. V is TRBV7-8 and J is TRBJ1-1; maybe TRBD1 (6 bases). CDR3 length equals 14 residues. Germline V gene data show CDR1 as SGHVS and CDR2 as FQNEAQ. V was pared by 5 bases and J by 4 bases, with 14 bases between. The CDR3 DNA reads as TGTGCCAGCAGCCGCGGGGGGCAGGGCACTGAAGCTTTCTTT. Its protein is CASSRGGQGTEAFF.

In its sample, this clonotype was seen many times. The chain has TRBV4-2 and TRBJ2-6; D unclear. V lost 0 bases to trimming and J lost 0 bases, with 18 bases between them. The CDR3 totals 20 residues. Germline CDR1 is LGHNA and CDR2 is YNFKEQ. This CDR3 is CASSQDSPSPSSSGANVLTF. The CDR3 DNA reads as TGTGCCAGCAGCCAAGACTCACCAAGCCCGTCTAGCTCTGGGGCCAACGTCCTGACTTTC.

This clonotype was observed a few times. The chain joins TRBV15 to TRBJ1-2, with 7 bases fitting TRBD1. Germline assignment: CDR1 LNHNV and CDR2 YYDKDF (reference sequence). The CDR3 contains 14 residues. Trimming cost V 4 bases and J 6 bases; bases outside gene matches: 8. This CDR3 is CATSKNTGDDGYTF. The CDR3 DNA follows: TGTGCCACCAGCAAAAATACAGGGGACGATGGCTACACCTTC.

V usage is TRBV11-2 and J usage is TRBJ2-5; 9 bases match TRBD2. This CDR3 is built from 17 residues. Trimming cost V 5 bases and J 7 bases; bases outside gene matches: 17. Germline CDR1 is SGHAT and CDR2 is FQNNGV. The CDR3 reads CASSRTLASGDSGTQYF. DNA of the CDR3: TGTGCCAGCAGCCGAACCCTGGCTAGCGGGGACTCCGGGACCCAGTACTTC.

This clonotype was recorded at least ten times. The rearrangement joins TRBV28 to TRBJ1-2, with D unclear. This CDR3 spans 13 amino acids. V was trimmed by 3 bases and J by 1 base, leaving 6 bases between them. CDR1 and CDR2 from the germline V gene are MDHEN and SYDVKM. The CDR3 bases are TGTGCCAGCAGTTTTGGGAATAACTATGGCTACACCTTC. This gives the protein CASSFGNNYGYTF.

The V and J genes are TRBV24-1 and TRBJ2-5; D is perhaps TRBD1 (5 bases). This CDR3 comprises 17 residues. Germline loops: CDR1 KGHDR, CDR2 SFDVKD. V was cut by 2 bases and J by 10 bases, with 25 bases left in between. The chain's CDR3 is CATSDSTVGATGVIQYF. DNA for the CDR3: TGTGCCACCAGTGATTCGACAGTAGGGGCTACTGGTGTGATCCAGTACTTC.

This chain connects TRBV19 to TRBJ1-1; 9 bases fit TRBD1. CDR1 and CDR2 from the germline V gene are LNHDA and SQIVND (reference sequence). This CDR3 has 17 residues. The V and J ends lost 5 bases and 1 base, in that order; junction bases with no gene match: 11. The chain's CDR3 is CASSSPGQGGGNTEAFF. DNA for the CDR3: TGTGCCAGTAGTTCTCCGGGACAGGGAGGAGGGAACACTGAAGCTTTCTTT.

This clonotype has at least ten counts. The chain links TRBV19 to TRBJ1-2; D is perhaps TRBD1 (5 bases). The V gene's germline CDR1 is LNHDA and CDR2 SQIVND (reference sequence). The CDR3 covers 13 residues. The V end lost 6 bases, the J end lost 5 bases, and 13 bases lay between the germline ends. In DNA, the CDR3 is TGTGCCAGTAGGCAGGGCGAGGCGTATGGCTACACCTTC. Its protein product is CASRQGEAYGYTF. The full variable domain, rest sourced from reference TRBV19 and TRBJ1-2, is DGGITQSPKYLFRKEGQNVTLSCEQNLNHDAMYWYRQDPGQGLRLIYYSQIVNDFQKGDIAEGYSVSREKKESFPLTVTSAQKNPTAFYLCASRQGEAYGYTFGSGTRLTVV.

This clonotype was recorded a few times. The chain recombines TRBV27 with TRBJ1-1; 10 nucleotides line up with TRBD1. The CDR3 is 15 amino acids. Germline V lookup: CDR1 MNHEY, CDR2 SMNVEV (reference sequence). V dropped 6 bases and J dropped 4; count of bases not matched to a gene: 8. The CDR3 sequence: CASRNDRGRATEAFF. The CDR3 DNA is TGTGCCAGCAGAAACGACAGGGGGCGTGCCACTGAAGCTTTCTTT.